This T cell receptor beta chain was observed in a study of cytomegalovirus exposure and HLA in healthy donors. V shed 8 bases and J 6 bases; nucleotides not matched to a gene: 10. Looked up from germline, CDR1 is MGHDK and CDR2 is SYGVNS. The CDR3 has 13 amino acids. In the PCR, 60 Vbeta and 13 Jbeta primers were used. This table comes from immunoSEQ multiplex PCR, and its TCRdb copy is limited to in-frame clones, with some not included. The sample holds about 98,000 clones; about 74% are singletons and the top ten take 16%. This TCR came from a man between 60 and 70 years old in good health and CMV-seropositive. The sample comprised PBMCs. The J gene is TRBJ2-7, the V gene TRBV25-1; 7 bases align to TRBD2. The CDR3 region is CASGGGGFSEQYF. The CDR3 DNA sequence: TGTGCCAGCGGGGGGGGAGGATTTAGCGAGCAGTACTTC.